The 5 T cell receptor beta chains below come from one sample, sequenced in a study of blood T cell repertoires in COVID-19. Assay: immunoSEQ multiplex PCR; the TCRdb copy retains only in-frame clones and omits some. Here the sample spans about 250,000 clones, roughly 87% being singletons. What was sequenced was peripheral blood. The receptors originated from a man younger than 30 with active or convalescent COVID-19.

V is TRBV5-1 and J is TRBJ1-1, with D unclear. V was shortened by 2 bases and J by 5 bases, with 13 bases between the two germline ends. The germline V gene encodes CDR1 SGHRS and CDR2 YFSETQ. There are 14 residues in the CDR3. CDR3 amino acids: CASSFVARETEAFF. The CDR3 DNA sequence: TGCGCCAGCAGCTTCGTCGCGAGGGAGACTGAAGCTTTCTTT.

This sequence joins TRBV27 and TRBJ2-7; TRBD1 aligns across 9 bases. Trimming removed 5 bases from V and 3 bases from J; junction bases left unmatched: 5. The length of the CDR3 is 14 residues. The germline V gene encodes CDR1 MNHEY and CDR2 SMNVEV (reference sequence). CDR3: CASSTGTGFYEQYF. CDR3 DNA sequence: TGTGCCAGCAGTACCGGGACAGGGTTCTACGAGCAGTACTTC.

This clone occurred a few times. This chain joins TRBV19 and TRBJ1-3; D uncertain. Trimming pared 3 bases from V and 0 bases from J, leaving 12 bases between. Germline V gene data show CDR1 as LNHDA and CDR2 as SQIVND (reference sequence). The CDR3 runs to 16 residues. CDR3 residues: CASSIWGAGSGNTIYF. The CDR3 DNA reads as TGTGCCAGTAGTATTTGGGGAGCCGGCTCTGGAAACACCATATATTTT. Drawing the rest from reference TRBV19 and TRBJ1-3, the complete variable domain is DGGITQSPKYLFRKEGQNVTLSCEQNLNHDAMYWYRQDPGQGLRLIYYSQIVNDFQKGDIAEGYSVSREKKESFPLTVTSAQKNPTAFYLCASSIWGAGSGNTIYFGEGSWLTVV.

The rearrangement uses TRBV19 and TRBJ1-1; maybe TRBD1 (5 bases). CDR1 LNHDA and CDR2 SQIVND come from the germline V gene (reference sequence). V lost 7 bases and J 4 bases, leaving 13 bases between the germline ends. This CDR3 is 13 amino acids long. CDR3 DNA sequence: TGTGCCAGTATACCCCAGGGACTCACTGAAGCTTTCTTT. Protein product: CASIPQGLTEAFF.

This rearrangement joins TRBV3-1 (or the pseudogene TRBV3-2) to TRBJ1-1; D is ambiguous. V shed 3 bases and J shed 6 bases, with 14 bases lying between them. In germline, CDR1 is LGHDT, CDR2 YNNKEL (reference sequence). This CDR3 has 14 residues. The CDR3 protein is CASSHLWAGAEAFF. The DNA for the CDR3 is TGTGCCAGCAGCCATCTCTGGGCGGGCGCTGAAGCTTTCTTT.